This T cell receptor beta chain is drawn from a study of cytomegalovirus exposure and HLA in healthy donors. Findings and caveats of the study: Some V segments could not be told apart, so they were left out, TRBV6-2 and TRBV6-3 among them.

Primers for the PCR totalled 60 Vbeta and 13 Jbeta. Sequencing was performed with immunoSEQ multiplex PCR; in TCRdb, only in-frame clones are kept and a portion is missing. The sample has 160,000 or so clones, over 65% seen once; the top ten hold 2% to 2.5%. Worth noting for this clone: Its antigen is not known.

Every donor was a healthy person donating bone marrow. Donors counted as nominally healthy when sampled, yet unrecorded immune exposures were likely. Trimming took off 5 bases at V and 1 base at J, with 11 bases between the two ends. The CDR3 consists of 14 residues. The germline V gene has CDR1 SGHTA and CDR2 FQGNSA. The clonotype was recovered from a man in his 60s in good health and CMV-seronegative. The V call is TRBV7-2, the J call TRBJ2-5; no reliable D call. What was sequenced was PBMCs. CDR3 DNA: TGTGCCAGCAGCCCCGCCAACAGCCAAGAGACCCAGTACTTC. Translation gives CASSPANSQETQYF.